These 17 T cell receptor beta chains were all obtained from the same sample, sequenced in a study of T cell changes during pregnancy in multiple sclerosis. Sequencing was performed with immunoSEQ multiplex PCR; in TCRdb, only in-frame clones are kept and a portion is missing. Of around 60,000 clones in the sample, nearly 90% were seen once. Sequences were derived from peripheral blood, sampled in the first trimester of pregnancy. The receptors were sampled from a female donor with multiple sclerosis, enrolled in a pregnancy study.

The genes are TRBV27 and TRBJ2-3, with 16 bases aligning to TRBD2. The CDR3 has 16 amino acids. CDR1 is MNHEY and CDR2 is SMNVEV in the germline V gene (reference sequence). Trimming took 6 bases from V and 6 from J; bases not matched to a gene: 6. This chain's CDR3 is CASRLGTSGGGDTQYF. CDR3 sequence (DNA): TGTGCCAGCAGGCTCGGGACTAGCGGGGGGGGTGATACGCAGTATTTT.

V usage is TRBV19 and J usage is TRBJ1-5, with 8 nucleotides matching TRBD1. Germline loops: CDR1 LNHDA, CDR2 SQIVND (reference sequence). J lost 4 bases, V lost 5 bases, and 4 bases had no gene match. The CDR3 has 14 amino acids. The CDR3 spells CASSPTGANQPQHF. CDR3 DNA: TGTGCCAGTAGTCCGACAGGGGCGAATCAGCCCCAGCATTTT. Full variable domain (rest looked up from reference TRBV19 and TRBJ1-5): DGGITQSPKYLFRKEGQNVTLSCEQNLNHDAMYWYRQDPGQGLRLIYYSQIVNDFQKGDIAEGYSVSREKKESFPLTVTSAQKNPTAFYLCASSPTGANQPQHFGDGTRLSIL.

V gene TRBV6-1 combines with J gene TRBJ2-1; 8 bases agree with TRBD2. J gave up 4 bases and V 6 bases, and 5 bases lay outside the gene matches. Germline V gene data show CDR1 as MNHNS and CDR2 as SASEGT. CDR3 length: 14 amino acids. The CDR3 reads CASSLAGLYNEQFF. The CDR3 DNA is TGTGCCAGCAGCTTAGCGGGGCTATACAATGAGCAGTTCTTC.

This rearrangement joins TRBV29-1 to TRBJ2-3; 14 bases agree with TRBD2. Germline V gives CDR1 SQVTM, CDR2 ANQGSEA. The CDR3 contains 15 residues. The ends lost 6 bases at V and 1 base at J; junction bases unmatched: 3. CDR3 region: CSVGTSGGGTDTQYF. The CDR3 DNA sequence: TGCAGCGTCGGGACTAGCGGGGGAGGCACAGATACGCAGTATTTT.

The gene calls are TRBV7-2 and TRBJ2-1; 10 bases line up with TRBD1. The germline V gene has CDR1 SGHTA and CDR2 FQGNSA. V lost 9 bases and J lost 5; bases outside the gene matches: 10. The CDR3 spans 15 residues. This CDR3 is CASRGQGVGDNEQFF. As DNA, the CDR3 is TGTGCCAGTAGAGGACAGGGGGTTGGGGACAATGAGCAGTTCTTC.

This clone has only a few counts. The chain carries TRBV30 and TRBJ1-3; D uncertain. Germline CDR1 GTSNPN, CDR2 SVGIG (reference sequence). Trimming took 5 bases from V and 5 from J, leaving 16 bases between them. The CDR3 is made up of 14 amino acids. The CDR3 DNA follows: TGTGCCTGGGGAACCTTCCACGGGAGAAACACCATATATTTT. Its protein product is CAWGTFHGRNTIYF.

CDR3 in amino acids: CASSPDGRYSGNTIYF. For the CDR3, the DNA is TGTGCCAGCTCACCCGACGGCAGGTACTCTGGAAACACCATATATTTT. The gene calls are TRBV18 and TRBJ1-3; D call uncertain. Between the trimmed V and J ends, which lost 3 bases and 0 bases, there was a span of 12 bases. The CDR3 spans 16 residues. Germline lookup yields CDR1 KGHSH and CDR2 LQKENI.

For the CDR3, the DNA is TGCGCCAGCAGCTTGGCAAGCGGGAGGGATGAGCAGTTCTTC. This encodes CASSLASGRDEQFF. The genes are TRBV5-1 and TRBJ2-1, with 10 bases identical to TRBD2. The CDR3 is 14 amino acids. Germline V gene lookup returns CDR1 SGHRS and CDR2 YFSETQ. J gave up 8 bases and V 0 bases, and 2 bases lay outside the gene matches.

This rearrangement joins TRBV27 to TRBJ2-1, with 8 positions matching TRBD1. This CDR3 comprises 15 residues. The J segment lost 7 bases and the V segment lost 6 bases, leaving 11 bases of the junction unmatched. Germline CDR1 reads MNHEY; CDR2 reads SMNVEV (reference sequence). CDR3: CASRIGQGGINEQFF. In DNA form, the CDR3 reads TGTGCCAGCAGGATTGGACAGGGTGGGATAAATGAGCAGTTCTTC.

The V gene is TRBV1, the J gene TRBJ1-2; the table's D call, TRBD1, has no DNA check behind it. TRBV1 is a pseudogene locus. The CDR3 is 17 residues long. The CDR3 protein is CTSSQDPRQGLRYGYTF. The CDR3 coding sequence is TGCACCAGCAGCCAAGATCCTCGACAGGGACTTCGCTATGGCTACACCTTC.

The chain carries TRBV10-3 and TRBJ1-1; D might be TRBD1 (6 bases). The CDR3 has 12 residues. Germline CDR1 ENHRY, CDR2 SYGVKD. V lost 3 bases to trimming and J lost 5 bases, with 7 bases between them. CDR3 in amino acids: CAISDGQTEAFF. In DNA form, the CDR3 reads TGTGCCATCAGTGATGGACAGACTGAAGCTTTCTTT.

The CDR3 nucleotides are TGTGCCACCCGGGACACCTCCTACGAGCAGTACTTC. It yields the protein CATRDTSYEQYF. The chain employs TRBV10-3 and TRBJ2-7; D is possibly TRBD1 (6 bases). Trimming took 10 bases from V and 0 from J, leaving 10 bases between them. The germline V gene has CDR1 ENHRY and CDR2 SYGVKD. The CDR3 covers 12 residues.

The chain links TRBV29-1 to TRBJ1-1; 11 positions match TRBD1. The CDR3 totals 14 residues. The V gene end was trimmed by 4 bases and the J gene end by 4 bases; junction bases not matched to a gene: 5. Germline CDR1 SQVTM, CDR2 ANQGSEA. CDR3 amino acids: CSVATGTGGTEAFF. DNA for the CDR3: TGCAGCGTTGCTACCGGGACAGGGGGCACTGAAGCTTTCTTT.

The gene calls are TRBV12-5 and TRBJ1-2, with D possibly being TRBD1 (6 bases). Germline V gives CDR1 LGHNT, CDR2 FRNRAP. Trimming removed 3 bases at V and 8 bases at J, with 19 bases between. CDR3 size: 15 residues. The DNA for the CDR3 is TGTGCTAGTGGTTTTACAGGGTTAGTAAGCTCGGGCTACACCTTC. This sequence encodes CASGFTGLVSSGYTF. Together with reference TRBV12-5 and TRBJ1-2, the CDR3 gives the full variable domain: DARVTQTPRHKVTEMGQEVTMRCQPILGHNTVFWYRQTMMQGLELLAYFRNRAPLDDSGMPKDRFSAEMPDATLATLKIQPSEPRDSAVYFCASGFTGLVSSGYTFGSGTRLTVV.

The chain joins TRBV9 to TRBJ2-5; D is perhaps TRBD2 (6 bases). V was shortened by 0 bases and J by 3 bases, with 12 bases between the two germline ends. CDR1 is SGDLS and CDR2 is YYNGEE in the germline V gene. This CDR3 spans 15 amino acids. The CDR3 DNA sequence: TGTGCCAGCAGCGTAGACGGGAGTAACGAAGAGACCCAGTACTTC. Protein sequence: CASSVDGSNEETQYF.

V gene TRBV18 combines with J gene TRBJ2-3; 9 nucleotides line up with TRBD2. The CDR3 contains 15 residues. Germline V gives CDR1 KGHSH, CDR2 LQKENI. Trimming removed 3 bases from V and 4 bases from J; junction bases left unmatched: 5. CDR3 amino acids: CASSPIAGEADTQYF. The CDR3, as DNA: TGTGCCAGCTCACCCATAGCGGGAGAAGCAGATACGCAGTATTTT.

The genes are TRBV5-1 and TRBJ2-1; a weak D match, TRBD2 (7 bases). The CDR3 loop spans 15 amino acids. From germline, CDR1 is SGHRS and CDR2 YFSETQ. V lost 3 bases and J 0 bases, leaving 10 bases between the germline ends. This chain's CDR3 is CASSWGGGSYNEQFF. For the CDR3, the DNA is TGCGCCAGCAGCTGGGGGGGCGGCTCCTACAATGAGCAGTTCTTC.